This record looks at one TCR beta chain sequence and its context. Antigen specificity is unknown. Quantitative 5'-RACE with molecular barcodes produced the TCR beta libraries. TCRdb fed the 5' RACE reads into MiXCR, producing one record per CDR3 protein. The sample carries about 450,000 distinct CDR3 sequences, roughly a quarter recorded once. The data are from a study of CD8 T cells in ankylosing spondylitis. Findings and limits, study-wide: Disease-linked clones reportedly concentrated significantly in matched ankylosing spondylitis synovial fluid. Reports of some motif variants in reactive arthritis synovial fluid and blood predate this one. Blood from ankylosing spondylitis patients appeared to carry a characteristic roughly 8-variant TCR beta motif. Disease-associated clonotypes exhibited CD8+ identity and were relatively infrequent in peripheral blood.

Sequenced sample: blood, either unsorted or a sorted T cell fraction (not recorded which). This receptor was obtained from a male donor with ankylosing spondylitis.

The DNA for the CDR3 is TGCGCCAGCAGCCAATATCATACAGAATCACGGGGACGGGGTTTTGGCTACACCTTC. Protein product: CASSQYHTESRGRGFGYTF. V usage is TRBV4-1 and J usage is TRBJ1-2; a possible D gene is TRBD1 (5 bases). Trimming pared 2 bases from V and 7 bases from J, leaving 29 bases between. Germline lookup yields CDR1 MGHRA and CDR2 YSYEKL. The CDR3 consists of 19 residues.